A single sample is the source of the 32 T cell receptor beta chains below, sequenced in a study of breast tumors, draining lymph nodes, adjacent tissues. Axillary draining lymph nodes of breast cancer patients supplied the node samples. TCRdb redid the calling of the multiplex PCR reads with MiXCR, one entry per CDR3 protein. The sample has some 120,000 distinct CDR3 sequences; 21% are singletons. Sequenced material: axillary lymph node tissue. These receptors were obtained from a female donor with breast cancer. Some clones in this sample may be carry-over from other donors' samples.

Ten or more counts support this clonotype. J is TRBJ1-2 and V is TRBV19, with 11 bases that match TRBD1. CDR1 and CDR2 (germline): LNHDA, SQIVND (reference sequence). V lost 3 bases, J lost 1 base, and 7 bases stayed unmatched. The CDR3 is 17 amino acids. CDR3 DNA sequence: TGTGCCAGTAGTATGGACAGGGGGCGGTCAGTTAACTATGGCTACACCTTC. It translates to CASSMDRGRSVNYGYTF.

This clonotype was picked up many times. The chain combines TRBV9 with TRBJ1-2, with 7 bases fitting TRBD1. This CDR3 spans 13 amino acids. Germline assignment: CDR1 SGDLS and CDR2 YYNGEE. J gave up 3 bases and V 5 bases, and 4 bases lay outside the gene matches. The CDR3 nucleotides read TGTGCCAGCAGACCAGGGGGTTACTATGGCTACACCTTC. Translation: CASRPGGYYGYTF.

This clonotype was recorded many times. The gene calls are TRBV5-4 and TRBJ2-1; 8 bases match TRBD2. The CDR3 is 18 residues long. From germline, CDR1 is SGHNT and CDR2 YYREEE (reference sequence). J was trimmed by 8 bases and V by 0 bases; bases with no gene match: 16. The chain's CDR3 is CASSLVYGRASGSDEQFF. The CDR3 coding sequence is TGTGCCAGCAGCTTGGTCTACGGGAGGGCCTCGGGGAGCGATGAGCAGTTCTTC.

A remark on this clonotype: Given a much more abundant clone one base away, this may be a read error. The J gene is TRBJ1-3, the V gene TRBV6-5, with D possibly TRBD1 on 5 matching bases. Per the germline V gene, CDR1 is MNHEY and CDR2 is SVGAGI. The CDR3 length is 18 residues. For the CDR3, the DNA is TGTGCCAGCAATTACTCGACCCCGGGACGGCCCTCTGGAAACACCATATATTTT. Its protein product is CASNYSTPGRPSGNTIYF.

This clonotype was seen ten or more times. This chain uses TRBV12-3 or TRBV12-4 with TRBJ2-2; TRBD2 matches at 12 bases. The CDR3 runs to 16 residues. V lost 6 bases to trimming and J lost 4 bases; unmatched junction nucleotides: 6. The CDR3 spells CASRQLAGGRTGELFF. Written as DNA, the CDR3 is TGTGCCAGCAGGCAGCTAGCGGGAGGGCGCACCGGGGAGCTGTTTTTT.

The sample holds many counts of this clonotype. The V gene is TRBV12-3 or TRBV12-4, the J gene TRBJ2-1; 8 bases are shared with TRBD2. The CDR3 is made up of 17 amino acids. J lost 3 bases, V lost 5 bases, and 12 bases had no gene match. The CDR3 loop is CASSPASGGGLYNEQFF. Written as DNA, the CDR3 is TGTGCCAGCAGTCCCGCCTCGGGGGGGGGCCTCTACAATGAGCAGTTCTTC.

With respect to this clonotype: A much larger clone sits a single nucleotide away, making a read error possible. The rearrangement joins TRBV20-1 to TRBJ2-7, with 7 bases identical to TRBD1. The V and J ends lost 3 bases and 9 bases, in that order; junction bases with no gene match: 14. CDR1 and CDR2 from the germline V gene are DFQATT and SNEGSKA (reference sequence). The CDR3 has 14 residues. The DNA of the CDR3 is TGCAGTGCTAGCCACAGGGGCGTCCGGGACGGGCAGTACTTC. Residues: CSASHRGVRDGQYF.

This clonotype was observed a handful of times. The chain recombines TRBV28 with TRBJ2-2; D is unresolved. The V gene's germline CDR1 is MDHEN and CDR2 SYDVKM. The CDR3 length is 13 residues. With 8 bases removed from V and 4 bases from J, the gap between germline ends came to 11 bases. CDR3 bases: TGTGCCAGCGGTCTGGGCGGCACCGGGGAGCTGTTTTTT. Protein product: CASGLGGTGELFF.

The chain recombines TRBV2 with TRBJ1-1, with unresolved D. This CDR3 has 13 amino acids. V shed 5 bases and J shed 0 bases, with 7 bases lying between them. Germline V gives CDR1 SNHLY, CDR2 FYNNEI. CDR3 DNA: TGTGCCAGCAGTCCTGTGGTGAACACTGAAGCTTTCTTT. Amino acid sequence: CASSPVVNTEAFF.

Many counts were recorded for this clonotype. V and J are TRBV5-8 and TRBJ2-1; D gene uncertain. This CDR3 has 13 amino acids. Germline values: CDR1 SGHTS, CDR2 YDEGEE. Trimming took 3 bases from V and 2 from J, leaving 6 bases between them. In DNA form, the CDR3 reads TGTGCCAGCAGCTATGGGACCTACAATGAGCAGTTCTTC. The encoded protein is CASSYGTYNEQFF. Using reference TRBV5-8 and TRBJ2-1 for the parts outside the CDR3, the full variable domain is EAGVTQSPTHLIKTRGQQATLRCSPISGHTSVYWYQQALGLGLQFLLWYDEGEERNRGNFPPRFSGRQFPNYSSELNVNALELEDSALYLCASSYGTYNEQFFGPGTRLTVL.

This clonotype was seen repeatedly, ten times or more. The V and J genes are TRBV7-8 and TRBJ1-4; D gene unclear. Trimming took off 1 base at V and 7 bases at J, with 7 bases between the two ends. Germline values: CDR1 SGHVS, CDR2 FQNEAQ. This CDR3 region has 13 residues. The DNA for the CDR3 is TGTGCCAGCAGCTTAGACCCACGTGAAAAACTGTTTTTT. It yields the protein CASSLDPREKLFF. The whole variable domain, filled in from reference TRBV7-8 and TRBJ1-4, reads GAGVSQSPRYKVAKRGQDVALRCDPISGHVSLFWYQQALGQGPEFLTYFQNEAQLDKSGLPSDRFFAERPEGSVSTLKIQRTQQEDSAVYLCASSLDPREKLFFGSGTQLSVL.

In regard to this clonotype: One base away lies a much larger clone, so this may be a sequencing read error. The chain employs TRBV18 and TRBJ1-2; 10 nucleotides align to TRBD1. The V gene's germline CDR1 is KGHSH and CDR2 LQKENI. This CDR3 is built from 13 residues. The CDR3 is CASSRQGADGCTF. The CDR3 coding sequence is TGTGCCAGCTCTAGACAGGGGGCGGATGGCTGCACCTTC.

This clonotype was seen at least ten times. The V call is TRBV5-1, the J call TRBJ2-3; D might be TRBD1 or TRBD2, each matching 5 bases. The V gene's germline CDR1 is SGHRS and CDR2 YFSETQ. This CDR3 region has 17 residues. Trimming took 5 bases from V and 5 from J, leaving 24 bases between them. The CDR3 sequence is CASRLRRWQGIGDTQYF. DNA of the CDR3: TGCGCCAGCAGGCTTCGGAGGTGGCAGGGAATTGGAGATACGCAGTATTTT.

This clonotype came up many times. The chain is built from TRBV5-8 and TRBJ2-7, with D uncertain. The CDR3 is 14 amino acids. Germline V gives CDR1 SGHTS, CDR2 YDEGEE. Trimming stripped 0 bases from V and 2 bases from J, with 9 bases between. As DNA, the CDR3 is TGTGCCAGCAGCTTGGCCAGGAAAGCCTACGAGCAGTACTTC. Translating gives CASSLARKAYEQYF. Drawing the rest from reference TRBV5-8 and TRBJ2-7, the complete variable domain is EAGVTQSPTHLIKTRGQQATLRCSPISGHTSVYWYQQALGLGLQFLLWYDEGEERNRGNFPPRFSGRQFPNYSSELNVNALELEDSALYLCASSLARKAYEQYFGPGTRLTVT.

This clonotype was seen many times. The chain has TRBV7-8 and TRBJ2-1; 10 nucleotides agree with TRBD2. CDR3 size: 17 residues. V lost 5 bases, J lost 4 bases, and 11 bases stayed unmatched. Germline CDR1 and CDR2: SGHVS and FQNEAQ. CDR3 loop: CASSTTPGLAVYNEQFF. DNA of the CDR3: TGTGCCAGCAGCACCACCCCCGGACTAGCGGTTTACAATGAGCAGTTCTTC. The full variable domain, completed using reference TRBV7-8 and TRBJ2-1, is GAGVSQSPRYKVAKRGQDVALRCDPISGHVSLFWYQQALGQGPEFLTYFQNEAQLDKSGLPSDRFFAERPEGSVSTLKIQRTQQEDSAVYLCASSTTPGLAVYNEQFFGPGTRLTVL.

About this clonotype itself: A single base separates this from a much larger clone, so it may be a read error. CDR3 sequence reads: CASGFGRYEQYF. The CDR3 DNA reads as TGTGCCAGCGGCTTTGGAAGATACGAGCAGTACTTC. The gene calls are TRBV7-9 and TRBJ2-7; D not resolved. The CDR3 extends over 12 amino acids. Looked up from germline, CDR1 is SEHNR and CDR2 is FQNEAQ (reference sequence).

This clonotype was seen ten or more times. The genes are TRBV12-3 or TRBV12-4 and TRBJ2-2; D ambiguous. The CDR3 is 17 amino acids. V was trimmed by 3 bases and J by 2 bases, leaving 16 bases between them. CDR3 DNA: TGTGCCAGCAGTTTTAGACCGCCCAGAGCTAACACCGGGGAGCTGTTTTTT. Protein sequence: CASSFRPPRANTGELFF.

Concerning this clonotype: The germline gene is not matched at one end of the junction; a read error may be the cause. This chain joins TRBV27 and TRBJ2-7; TRBD2 matches at 14 bases. The germline V gene has CDR1 MNHEY and CDR2 SMNVEV (reference sequence). CDR3 length equals 15 residues. The CDR3 reads CACSFGTSGSYEQYF. The DNA for the CDR3 is TGTGCCTGCAGTTTTGGGACTAGCGGGAGCTACGAGCAGTACTTC.

This chain uses TRBV19 with TRBJ1-1; D is undetermined. V lost 4 bases and J 2 bases, leaving 8 bases between the germline ends. The CDR3 spans 13 residues. CDR1 is LNHDA, CDR2 SQIVND, per germline (reference sequence). CDR3 region: CASSNSRNTEAFF. The CDR3, as DNA: TGTGCCAGTAGTAATTCACGAAACACTGAAGCTTTCTTT.

This clonotype was counted at least ten times. The gene calls are TRBV9 and TRBJ1-5; D call uncertain. V was clipped by 0 bases and J by 5 bases, with 9 bases between them. CDR1 is SGDLS, CDR2 YYNGEE, per germline. This CDR3 spans 14 amino acids. The CDR3, as DNA: TGTGCCAGCAGCGTAGACCCCGGGGATCAGCCCCAGCATTTT. Protein product: CASSVDPGDQPQHF. Supplemented by reference TRBV9 and TRBJ1-5, the full variable domain reads DSGVTQTPKHLITATGQRVTLRCSPRSGDLSVYWYQQSLDQGLQFLIQYYNGEERAKGNILERFSAQQFPDLHSELNLSSLELGDSALYFCASSVDPGDQPQHFGDGTRLSIL.

V usage is TRBV30 and J usage is TRBJ1-2, with D hard to call. V lost 4 bases and J 2 bases, leaving 14 bases between the germline ends. Germline lookup yields CDR1 GTSNPN and CDR2 SVGIG (reference sequence). This CDR3 has 14 residues. CDR3 coding DNA: TGTGCCTGGACAGCCTCGAGCTTCAACTATGGCTACACCTTC. It specifies CAWTASSFNYGYTF.

In this sample, this clonotype turned up many times. This chain joins TRBV12-3 or TRBV12-4 and TRBJ1-6; 9 bases are shared with TRBD1. This CDR3 spans 15 amino acids. The trim removed 4 bases at V and 9 bases at J, leaving 7 bases unmatched. CDR3 bases: TGTGCCAGCAGTTCTGGACAGGGGAGCGGTTCACCCCTCCACTTT. It encodes CASSSGQGSGSPLHF.

This clonotype came up many times. V gene TRBV5-6 combines with J gene TRBJ1-3; D is perhaps TRBD1 (5 bases). Germline lookup yields CDR1 SGHDT and CDR2 YYEEEE. The length of the CDR3 is 14 residues. Between the trimmed V and J ends, which lost 8 bases and 11 bases, there was a span of 23 bases. The CDR3 is CASSLGVPSQAIYF. The CDR3 coding sequence is TGTGCCAGTTCGTTAGGGGTACCTTCTCAAGCCATATATTTT.

The table lists this clonotype with many counts. The V and J genes are TRBV5-4 and TRBJ2-5; either TRBD1 or TRBD2 may supply D (5 bases each). The V and J ends lost 4 bases and 5 bases respectively, with 18 bases between them. Germline V CDR1 and CDR2: SGHNT, YYREEE (reference sequence). The CDR3 sequence is 15 residues long. CDR3 loop: CASSGAGAERETQYF. For the CDR3, the DNA is TGTGCCAGCAGCGGGGCCGGGGCCGAGCGGGAGACCCAGTACTTC. Supplemented by reference TRBV5-4 and TRBJ2-5, the full variable domain reads ETGVTQSPTHLIKTRGQQVTLRCSSQSGHNTVSWYQQALGQGPQFIFQYYREEENGRGNFPPRFSGLQFPNYSSELNVNALELDDSALYLCASSGAGAERETQYFGPGTRLLVL.

Concerning this clonotype itself: Since a much larger clone is just one base distant, this may be a read error. The chain has TRBV20-1 and TRBJ2-7, with D perhaps assigned TRBD1 or TRBD2 (5 bases each). The germline V gene encodes CDR1 DFQATT and CDR2 SNEGSKA (reference sequence). The CDR3 is 11 amino acids. The CDR3 DNA sequence: TGCGGTGCCAACCCTGGGGGCGAGCAGTACTTC. Residues: CGANPGGEQYF.

This clonotype appeared many times. The gene calls are TRBV4-2 and TRBJ2-7; D remains unclear. The V end lost 0 bases, the J end lost 4 bases, and 10 bases lay between the germline ends. The CDR3 is 14 residues long. Germline CDR1 reads LGHNA; CDR2 reads YNFKEQ. The CDR3 spells CASSQEVASYEQYF. In DNA form, the CDR3 reads TGTGCCAGCAGCCAAGAGGTGGCTAGTTACGAGCAGTACTTC.

This clonotype was detected only a few times. A much larger clone lies a single base off, so this may be a read error. The final CDR3 position lacks the conserved phenylalanine or tryptophan, pointing to a likely read error. The rearrangement joins TRBV7-8 to TRBJ2-1, with a possible D match to TRBD2 (6 bases). Trimming took 8 bases from V and 4 from J, leaving 12 bases between them. The CDR3 length is 13 residues. Germline V CDR1 and CDR2: SGHVS, FQNEAQ. CDR3 bases: TGTGCCAGCGGGTCAGGGACTTACAATGAGCAGTTCTCC. Protein sequence: CASGSGTYNEQFS.

This clonotype occurred many times. One end of the junction fails to match germline, which may point to a read error. The V gene is TRBV12-3 or TRBV12-4, the J gene TRBJ2-1, with D hard to call. CDR3 length: 15 amino acids. The CDR3 here is CASSLAGTIYNEQFF. The CDR3 DNA reads TGTGCCAGCAGCTTAGCAGGCACTATCTACAATGAGCAGTTCTTC.

There are many counts of this clonotype. The rearrangement joins TRBV20-1 to TRBJ2-7, with 12 bases aligning to TRBD2. Germline CDR1 DFQATT, CDR2 SNEGSKA (reference sequence). This CDR3 region has 16 residues. V gave up 5 bases and J gave up 6 bases; unmatched junction bases: 14. The CDR3 DNA sequence: TGCAGTGCTGACCGGACTAGCGGGATGTTAACCGGCGAGCAGTACTTC. Protein: CSADRTSGMLTGEQYF.

About this clonotype: This sequence may be a read error, since a much larger clone differs from it by one base. The V and J genes are TRBV19 and TRBJ2-7; TRBD1 matches 7 bases. The CDR3 is 14 residues long. Germline V gene lookup returns CDR1 LNHDA and CDR2 SQIVND (reference sequence). The ends lost 4 bases at V and 5 bases at J; junction bases unmatched: 8. The CDR3 DNA sequence: TGTGCCAGTAGTACAGGACAGGTCAACGACGAGCAGTACTTC. This translates into CASSTGQVNDEQYF. The full variable domain, with the rest looked up from reference TRBV19 and TRBJ2-7, is DGGITQSPKYLFRKEGQNVTLSCEQNLNHDAMYWYRQDPGQGLRLIYYSQIVNDFQKGDIAEGYSVSREKKESFPLTVTSAQKNPTAFYLCASSTGQVNDEQYFGPGTRLTVT.

This clonotype was found many times. The chain carries TRBV6-5 and TRBJ2-7; the D gene is possibly TRBD2 (5 bases). Trimming cost V 5 bases and J 3 bases, with 17 bases left between them. Germline lookup yields CDR1 MNHEY and CDR2 SVGAGI. This CDR3 spans 15 amino acids. CDR3 region: CASSHRSDRDYEQYF. Here the CDR3 DNA reads TGTGCCAGCAGTCATCGGTCCGATCGGGACTACGAGCAGTACTTC.

This clonotype has a single count. This may be a read error, as it is one base from a much larger clone. The chain carries TRBV10-1 and TRBJ1-2, with a possible D match to TRBD1 (6 bases). The CDR3 is 13 amino acids. CDR1 is WNHNN and CDR2 is SYGVQD in the germline V gene (reference sequence). V was cut by 6 bases and J by 4 bases, with 12 bases left in between. CDR3 nucleotides: TGCGCCAGCAGAGAGACCAGGGGCTATGGCTACACCTTC. Amino acids: CASRETRGYGYTF.